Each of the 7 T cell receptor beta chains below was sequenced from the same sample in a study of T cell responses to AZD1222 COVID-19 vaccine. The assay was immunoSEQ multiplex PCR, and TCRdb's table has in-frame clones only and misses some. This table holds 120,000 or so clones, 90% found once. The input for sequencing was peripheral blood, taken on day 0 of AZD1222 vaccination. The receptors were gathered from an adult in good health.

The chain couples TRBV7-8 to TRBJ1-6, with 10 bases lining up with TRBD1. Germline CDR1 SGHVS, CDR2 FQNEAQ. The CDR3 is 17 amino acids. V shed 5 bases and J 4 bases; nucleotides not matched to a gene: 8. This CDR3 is CASSPRTGGGYNSPLHF. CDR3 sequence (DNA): TGTGCCAGCAGCCCGAGGACAGGGGGAGGATATAATTCACCCCTCCACTTT.

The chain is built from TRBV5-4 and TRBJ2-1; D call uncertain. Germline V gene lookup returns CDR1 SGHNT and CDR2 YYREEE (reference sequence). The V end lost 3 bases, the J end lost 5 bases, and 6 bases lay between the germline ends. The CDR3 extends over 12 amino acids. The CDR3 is CASSSGDNEQFF. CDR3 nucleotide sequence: TGTGCCAGCAGCTCAGGAGACAATGAGCAGTTCTTC.

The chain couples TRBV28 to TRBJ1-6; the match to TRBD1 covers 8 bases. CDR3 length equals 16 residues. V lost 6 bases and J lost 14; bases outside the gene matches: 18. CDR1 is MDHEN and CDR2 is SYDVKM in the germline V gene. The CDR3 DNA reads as TGTGCCAGCAGCGGGGCCCAGGGGGCTGGGGTAGGGTCCCTCCACTTT. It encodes CASSGAQGAGVGSLHF.

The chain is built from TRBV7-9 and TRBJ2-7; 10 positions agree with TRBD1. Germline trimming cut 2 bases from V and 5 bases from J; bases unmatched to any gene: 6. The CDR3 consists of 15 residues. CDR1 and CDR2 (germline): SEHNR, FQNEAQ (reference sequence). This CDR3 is CASSLTGTGVNEQYF. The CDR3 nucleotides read TGTGCCAGCAGCTTAACCGGGACAGGGGTCAACGAGCAGTACTTC.

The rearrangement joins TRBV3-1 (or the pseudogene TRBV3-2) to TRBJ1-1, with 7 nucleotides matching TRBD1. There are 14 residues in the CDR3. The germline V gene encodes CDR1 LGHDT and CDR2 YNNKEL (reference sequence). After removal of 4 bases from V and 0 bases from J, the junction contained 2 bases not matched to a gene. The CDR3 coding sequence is TGTGCCAGCAGCCTTGGACAGGTGAACACTGAAGCTTTCTTT. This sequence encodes CASSLGQVNTEAFF.

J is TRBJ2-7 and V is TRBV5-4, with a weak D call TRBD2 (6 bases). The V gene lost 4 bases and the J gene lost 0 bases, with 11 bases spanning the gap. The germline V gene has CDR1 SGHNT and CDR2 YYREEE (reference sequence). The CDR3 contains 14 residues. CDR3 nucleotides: TGTGCCAGCAGCCGGGAGACTACCTCCTACGAGCAGTACTTC. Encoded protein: CASSRETTSYEQYF.

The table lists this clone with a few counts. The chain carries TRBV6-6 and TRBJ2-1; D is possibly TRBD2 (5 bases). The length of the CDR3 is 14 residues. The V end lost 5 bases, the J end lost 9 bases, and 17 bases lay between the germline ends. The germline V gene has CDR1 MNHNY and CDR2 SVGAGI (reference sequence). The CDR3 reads CASSGLGLLAEQFF. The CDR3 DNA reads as TGTGCCAGCAGTGGCCTAGGACTTCTGGCTGAGCAGTTCTTC.